This TCR beta chain was sequenced during a study of shared clonotypes between healthy human individuals. Assay used: immunoSEQ multiplex PCR; TCRdb lists only in-frame clones, some missing. The sample includes roughly 2 million clones, roughly 94% of them seen just once. Germline CDR1 is GTSNPN and CDR2 is SVGIG (reference sequence). With V trimmed by 3 bases and J by 7 bases, 3 bases remained unmatched. CDR3 size: 13 residues. The sequenced material came from naive CD4+ T cells sorted from blood. The sample's subset: CD45RA+ positively selected. This TCR was sampled from a man aged 18 to 29 in good health. The chain joins TRBV30 to TRBJ1-6; TRBD1 matches at 7 bases. The CDR3 DNA follows: TGTGCCTGGAGAGACAGGGTCAATTCACCCCTCCACTTT. Its translation: CAWRDRVNSPLHF. Based on the CDR3 plus reference TRBV30 and TRBJ1-6, the full variable domain is SQTIHQWPATLVQPVGSPLSLECTVEGTSNPNLYWYRQAAGRGLQLLFYSVGIGQISSEVPQNLSASRPQDRQFILSSKKLLLSDSGFYLCAWRDRVNSPLHFGNGTRLTVT.